The 18 T cell receptor beta chains in this list originate from one sample, sequenced in a study of cytomegalovirus exposure and HLA in healthy donors. 60 Vbeta and 13 Jbeta primers were used in PCR. Generated by immunoSEQ multiplex PCR, the TCRdb table keeps only in-frame clones and is missing some. The sample lists approximately 160,000 clones, 75% to 90% occurring once. The specimen sequenced was PBMCs. These receptor sequences come from a woman in her late teens or twenties in good health and CMV-seronegative.

This clone turned up a few times. This chain connects TRBV19 to TRBJ2-5; 7 bases agree with TRBD1. The junction had 15 bases not matched to a gene; V was cut back by 6 bases and J by 5 bases. The CDR3 contains 16 residues. The germline gives CDR1 LNHDA, CDR2 SQIVND (reference sequence). As DNA, the CDR3 is TGTGCCAGTAGCCAGGAGACAGGGTTAGGTGTGGAGACCCAGTACTTC. Encoded protein: CASSQETGLGVETQYF.

For the CDR3, the DNA is TGTGCCAGCAGTGCGGTCCCGTCTCACTATGGCTACACCTTC. Amino acid sequence: CASSAVPSHYGYTF. V and J are TRBV2 and TRBJ1-2; D is undetermined. The CDR3 is 14 amino acids. Germline V gives CDR1 SNHLY, CDR2 FYNNEI. The V and J ends lost 4 bases and 3 bases respectively, with 12 bases between them.

V gene TRBV5-1 combines with J gene TRBJ2-7; TRBD1 agrees at 9 bases. J gave up 1 base and V 0 bases, and 5 bases lay outside the gene matches. CDR1 and CDR2 from the germline V gene are SGHRS and YFSETQ. CDR3 length: 16 residues. CDR3 DNA: TGCGCCAGCAGCTTGGGGGGACAGGGAGGATCCTACGAGCAGTACTTC. Protein: CASSLGGQGGSYEQYF.

This chain joins TRBV2 and TRBJ2-5; TRBD1 agrees at 7 bases. Germline-derived CDR1 and CDR2 are SNHLY and FYNNEI. J was trimmed by 3 bases and V by 9 bases; bases with no gene match: 7. The CDR3 contains 13 residues. The CDR3 loop reads CASGTELKETQYF. CDR3 sequence (DNA): TGTGCCAGTGGGACAGAGCTAAAAGAGACCCAGTACTTC.

The rearrangement joins TRBV19 to TRBJ2-1; D remains ambiguous. The germline V and J ends were trimmed by 3 bases and 0 bases, with 9 bases remaining between them. CDR3 length equals 15 residues. From germline, CDR1 is LNHDA and CDR2 SQIVND (reference sequence). The CDR3 DNA follows: TGTGCCAGTAGTATCAACGGAGACTCCTACAATGAGCAGTTCTTC. It encodes CASSINGDSYNEQFF.

The chain is built from TRBV2 and TRBJ1-1; 10 bases align to TRBD1. The CDR3 runs 17 residues. J was trimmed by 5 bases and V by 3 bases; bases with no gene match: 12. CDR1 and CDR2 (germline): SNHLY, FYNNEI. CDR3 nucleotide sequence: TGTGCCAGCAGTGACGGGACAGGGGAATTATATCGGACTGAAGCTTTCTTT. Protein sequence: CASSDGTGELYRTEAFF.

The chain links TRBV11-3 to TRBJ1-2; unclear D gene. CDR1 SGHNT and CDR2 YENEEA come from the germline V gene. V dropped 3 bases and J dropped 6 bases, with 17 bases sitting between them. CDR3 length: 15 amino acids. The CDR3 DNA reads TGTGCCAGCAGCTTCCACAAGGTTGGAGTTGATGGCTACACCTTC. Protein: CASSFHKVGVDGYTF.

CDR3 bases: TGTGCCAGCAACCAACCGGGACAGAGATACAATGAGCAGTTCTTC. It codes for CASNQPGQRYNEQFF. The rearrangement uses TRBV5-8 and TRBJ2-1, with 7 bases matching TRBD1. This CDR3 is 15 amino acids long. The trim removed 6 bases at V and 4 bases at J, leaving 10 bases unmatched. Germline values: CDR1 SGHTS, CDR2 YDEGEE.

This clone was observed a handful of times. This chain uses TRBV7-9 with TRBJ1-1; no firm D call. The CDR3 extends over 16 amino acids. Trimming shortened V by 1 base and J by 4 bases, and 16 bases separated the two germline ends. Germline loops: CDR1 SEHNR, CDR2 FQNEAQ (reference sequence). CDR3 coding DNA: TGTGCCAGCAGCTTAGAGCGGTTGGGAGTGAGCACTGAAGCTTTCTTT. Protein product: CASSLERLGVSTEAFF.

V gene TRBV25-1 combines with J gene TRBJ1-6; a weak D match, TRBD1 (6 bases). The CDR3 has 14 amino acids. Germline CDR1 is MGHDK and CDR2 is SYGVNS. Trimming shortened V by 6 bases and J by 4 bases, and 10 bases separated the two germline ends. CDR3 sequence (DNA): TGTGCCAGCAGCCCGGACAGTTATAATTCACCCCTCCACTTT. Protein product: CASSPDSYNSPLHF.

This clone was recorded a few times. The rearrangement joins TRBV11-2 to TRBJ2-7; no clear D. The germline V gene has CDR1 SGHAT and CDR2 FQNNGV. V gave up 3 bases and J gave up 6 bases, with 18 bases separating them. This CDR3 has 15 residues. As DNA, the CDR3 is TGTGCCAGCAGCTTTACTATCCGGCCCTCGAGCGAGCAGTACTTC. It yields the protein CASSFTIRPSSEQYF.

The chain links TRBV28 to TRBJ1-2; the D gene is possibly TRBD1 (5 bases). CDR3 size: 14 residues. The V end lost 4 bases, the J end lost 2 bases, and 11 bases lay between the germline ends. Germline V gives CDR1 MDHEN, CDR2 SYDVKM. The CDR3 DNA is TGTGCCAGCAGTTATTCGGGGGAAAACTATGGCTACACCTTC. Its protein is CASSYSGENYGYTF.

The rearrangement joins TRBV29-1 to TRBJ2-3; TRBD2 matches at 7 bases. With V trimmed by 4 bases and J by 5 bases, 3 bases remained unmatched. The CDR3 is made up of 12 amino acids. Looked up from germline, CDR1 is SQVTM and CDR2 is ANQGSEA. The CDR3, as DNA: TGCAGCGTTGCCCGCGGGGGAGATACGCAGTATTTT. It encodes CSVARGGDTQYF.

This clone has just a few counts. V usage is TRBV9 and J usage is TRBJ1-5; TRBD1 aligns across 9 bases. After removal of 3 bases from V and 4 bases from J, the junction contained 5 bases not matched to a gene. Germline CDR1 SGDLS, CDR2 YYNGEE. CDR3 length equals 15 residues. CDR3 amino acids: CASSAGTGPNQPQHF. The CDR3 DNA reads as TGTGCCAGCAGCGCCGGGACAGGGCCAAATCAGCCCCAGCATTTT. The complete variable domain, with remaining parts taken from reference TRBV9 and TRBJ1-5, reads DSGVTQTPKHLITATGQRVTLRCSPRSGDLSVYWYQQSLDQGLQFLIQYYNGEERAKGNILERFSAQQFPDLHSELNLSSLELGDSALYFCASSAGTGPNQPQHFGDGTRLSIL.

This clone has more than one count but fewer than ten. The rearrangement links TRBV19 to TRBJ1-5; 10 nucleotides align to TRBD1. The V and J ends lost 5 bases and 6 bases, in that order; junction bases with no gene match: 7. CDR1 and CDR2 (germline): LNHDA, SQIVND (reference sequence). CDR3 length: 15 residues. CDR3 loop: CASSFRDRGSQPQHF. The CDR3, as DNA: TGTGCCAGTAGTTTTCGGGACAGGGGAAGTCAGCCCCAGCATTTT.

The rearrangement joins TRBV4-1 to TRBJ2-6; 10 bases align to TRBD1. The CDR3 length is 21 residues. The germline gives CDR1 MGHRA, CDR2 YSYEKL. V shed 1 base, J shed 0 bases, and the junction held 12 bases outside the gene matches. CDR3 residues: CASSQATSGTGVDSGANVLTF. The DNA of the CDR3 is TGCGCCAGCAGCCAAGCCACCTCCGGGACAGGGGTTGACTCTGGGGCCAACGTCCTGACTTTC.

V usage is TRBV5-1 and J usage is TRBJ2-7; tentative D call: TRBD1 (5 bases). Trimming shortened V by 4 bases and J by 3 bases, and 8 bases separated the two germline ends. This CDR3 is 12 amino acids long. Germline CDR1 is SGHRS and CDR2 is YFSETQ. The CDR3 loop is CASSKDNYEQYF. The CDR3 DNA follows: TGCGCCAGCAGCAAGGACAACTACGAGCAGTACTTC.

A note on this clone: Mismatch with germline at one junction end may stem from a read error. V gene TRBV7-7 combines with J gene TRBJ1-1, with unresolved D. The length of the CDR3 is 14 residues. The germline V gene encodes CDR1 SSHAT and CDR2 FNYEAQ (reference sequence). The CDR3, as DNA: TGTGCTAGCACCCCCAAATCCCCCGGCACTGAAGCTTTCTTT. It codes for CASTPKSPGTEAFF.